This T cell receptor beta chain was obtained from a study of T cell repertoires in ileal Crohn's disease. Study-wide background: Thiopurines (around twelve) or anti-TNF agents (more than 17) were given postoperatively to about half. Study outcomes and limitations: Sorted CD8 T cells held more high-frequency clones than CD4.

Time point described: neoterminal ileum biopsy at postoperative endoscopy, about 6 months after surgery. As concerns this clone: No antigen is known for it.

Sequenced by immunoSEQ multiplex PCR; TCRdb stores in-frame clones only, minus some. This sample has more than 13,000 clones; approximately 84% occur once, and the top ten carry under 4.5%. Germline assignment: CDR1 LNHDA and CDR2 SQIVND (reference sequence). Trimming cost V 2 bases and J 4 bases; bases outside gene matches: 12. The CDR3 covers 18 residues. Sequenced: ileal tissue. This chain links TRBV19 with TRBJ1-4; TRBD1 matches 8 bases. This TCR derives from an adult with Crohn's disease. The CDR3 region has the DNA TGTGCCAGTAGTATACGGGACAGGAGCTTAAGCGGTAATGAAAAACTGTTTTTT. It translates to CASSIRDRSLSGNEKLFF.